These 8 T cell receptor beta chains originate from one sample sequenced in a study of cytomegalovirus exposure and HLA in healthy donors. 13 Jbeta primers and 60 Vbeta primers were used for the PCR. Sequencing used immunoSEQ multiplex PCR; TCRdb keeps in-frame clones, though not all of them. The table has roughly 80,000 clones, over 70% seen once; the top ten hold about 7%. Material for sequencing was PBMCs. The receptors here all came from a woman aged 40 to 50 in good health and CMV-seronegative.

This clone was found a few times. V gene TRBV7-8 combines with J gene TRBJ2-5, with 8 bases matching TRBD2. The trim removed 3 bases at V and 4 bases at J, leaving 13 bases unmatched. This CDR3 has 17 residues. The germline gives CDR1 SGHVS, CDR2 FQNEAQ. DNA for the CDR3: TGTGCCAGCAGCTTTCGAGGGGGGACCCGGGGGGGAGAGACCCAGTACTTC. It codes for CASSFRGGTRGGETQYF. Supplemented by reference TRBV7-8 and TRBJ2-5, the full variable domain reads GAGVSQSPRYKVAKRGQDVALRCDPISGHVSLFWYQQALGQGPEFLTYFQNEAQLDKSGLPSDRFFAERPEGSVSTLKIQRTQQEDSAVYLCASSFRGGTRGGETQYFGPGTRLLVL.

This chain links TRBV7-2 with TRBJ1-5; 7 bases line up with TRBD1. CDR1 and CDR2 (germline): SGHTA, FQGNSA. V lost 5 bases to trimming and J lost 2 bases; unmatched junction nucleotides: 3. This CDR3 comprises 14 residues. CDR3 in amino acids: CASSLGTGNQPQHF. CDR3 DNA sequence: TGTGCCAGCAGCCTGGGGACAGGCAATCAGCCCCAGCATTTT.

This clone has a handful of counts. CDR3 nucleotides: TGTGCCAGCAGCCGACCGGGGGGATCCGAGCAGTACTTC. Its protein product is CASSRPGGSEQYF. The rearrangement joins TRBV7-9 to TRBJ2-7; the match to TRBD2 covers 7 bases. The germline V gene encodes CDR1 SEHNR and CDR2 FQNEAQ (reference sequence). V was pared by 5 bases and J by 6 bases, with 7 bases of the junction left unmatched. CDR3 length: 13 amino acids.

DNA for the CDR3: TGCGCCAGCAGATTATTGGGCGGGGACACCATATATTTT. As protein: CASRLLGGDTIYF. The genes are TRBV23-1 and TRBJ1-3; no firm D call. TRBV23-1 falls under the ORF class, with uncertain function. Between the trimmed V and J ends, which lost 6 bases and 8 bases, there was a span of 14 bases. The CDR3 runs 13 residues.

The V call is TRBV5-4, the J call TRBJ2-3, with 8 bases identical to TRBD1. CDR3 length equals 14 residues. Per the germline V gene, CDR1 is SGHNT and CDR2 is YYREEE (reference sequence). The V gene end was trimmed by 4 bases and the J gene end by 1 base; junction bases not matched to a gene: 2. CDR3 bases: TGTGCCAGCAGCCCGACAGGGGGCACAGATACGCAGTATTTT. As protein: CASSPTGGTDTQYF.

J is TRBJ1-2 and V is TRBV28; 8 bases map to TRBD1. The CDR3 has 16 amino acids. Trimming at V came to 6 bases and at J to 4 bases, leaving 13 bases not matched to a gene. Germline V gene data show CDR1 as MDHEN and CDR2 as SYDVKM. The CDR3 region is CASSSTGGGVFYGYTF. The CDR3 bases are TGTGCCAGCAGCTCCACAGGGGGAGGTGTTTTCTATGGCTACACCTTC.

J is TRBJ2-7 and V is TRBV5-5; TRBD1 matches at 11 bases. Germline-derived CDR1 and CDR2 are SGHKS and YYEKEE (reference sequence). The CDR3 totals 18 residues. V gave up 6 bases and J gave up 4 bases; unmatched junction bases: 18. In DNA, the CDR3 is TGTGCCAGCATCGCTTTAAGCCGGGACAGGGGGATTTTATACGAGCAGTACTTC. Protein product: CASIALSRDRGILYEQYF.

This clone was detected a few times. The rearrangement links TRBV4-3 to TRBJ1-4, with D hard to call. There are 15 residues in the CDR3. V dropped 1 base and J dropped 0 bases, with 6 bases sitting between them. Germline V CDR1 and CDR2: LGHNA, YSLEER. The CDR3 nucleotides are TGCGCCAGCAGCCAAGGGGGAGCAACTAATGAAAAACTGTTTTTT. Protein sequence: CASSQGGATNEKLFF.